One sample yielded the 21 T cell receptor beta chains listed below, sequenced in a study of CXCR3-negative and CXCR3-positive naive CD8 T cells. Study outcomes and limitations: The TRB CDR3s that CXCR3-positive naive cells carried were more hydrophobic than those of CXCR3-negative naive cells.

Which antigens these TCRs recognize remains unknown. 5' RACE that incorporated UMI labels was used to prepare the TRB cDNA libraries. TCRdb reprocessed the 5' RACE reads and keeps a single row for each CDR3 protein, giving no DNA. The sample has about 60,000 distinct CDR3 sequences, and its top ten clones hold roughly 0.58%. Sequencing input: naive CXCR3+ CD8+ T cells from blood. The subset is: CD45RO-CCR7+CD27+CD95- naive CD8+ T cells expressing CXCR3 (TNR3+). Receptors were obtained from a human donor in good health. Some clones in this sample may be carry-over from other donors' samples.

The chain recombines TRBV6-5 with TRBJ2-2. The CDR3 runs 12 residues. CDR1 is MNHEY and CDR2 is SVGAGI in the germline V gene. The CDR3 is CAVRLNTGELFF.

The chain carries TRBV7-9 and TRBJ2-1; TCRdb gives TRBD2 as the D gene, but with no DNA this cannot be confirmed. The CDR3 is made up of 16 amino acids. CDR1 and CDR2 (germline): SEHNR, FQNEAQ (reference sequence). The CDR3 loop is CASSPLDAGFYNEQFF.

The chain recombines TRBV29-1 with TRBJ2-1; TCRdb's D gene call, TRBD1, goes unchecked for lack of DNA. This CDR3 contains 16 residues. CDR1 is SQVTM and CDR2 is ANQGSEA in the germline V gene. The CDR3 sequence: CSVEGGGQVPYNEQFF.

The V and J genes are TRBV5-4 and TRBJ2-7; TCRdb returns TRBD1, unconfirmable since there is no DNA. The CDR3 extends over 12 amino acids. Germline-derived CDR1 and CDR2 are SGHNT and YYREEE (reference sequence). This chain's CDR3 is CASSFPGDEQYF.

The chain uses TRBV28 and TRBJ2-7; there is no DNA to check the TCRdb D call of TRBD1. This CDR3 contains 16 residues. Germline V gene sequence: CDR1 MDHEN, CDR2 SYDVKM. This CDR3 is CASSFTGGFIYREQYF.

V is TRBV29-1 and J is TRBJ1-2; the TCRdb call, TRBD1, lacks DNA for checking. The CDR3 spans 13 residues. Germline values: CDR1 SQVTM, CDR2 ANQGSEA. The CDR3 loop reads CSVSDRDDYGYTF. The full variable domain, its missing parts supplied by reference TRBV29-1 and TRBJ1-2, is SAVISQKPSRDICQRGTSLTIQCQVDSQVTMMFWYRQQPGQSLTLIATANQGSEATYESGFVIDKFPISRPNLTFSTLTVSNMSPEDSSIYLCSVSDRDDYGYTFGSGTRLTVV.

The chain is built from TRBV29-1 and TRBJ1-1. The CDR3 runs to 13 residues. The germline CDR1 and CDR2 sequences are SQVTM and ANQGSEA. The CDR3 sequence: CSVLPQGRRGAFF.

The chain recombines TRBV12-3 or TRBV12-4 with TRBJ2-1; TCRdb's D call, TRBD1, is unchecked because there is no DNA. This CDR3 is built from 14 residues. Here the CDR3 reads CASSFRGGQYEQFF.

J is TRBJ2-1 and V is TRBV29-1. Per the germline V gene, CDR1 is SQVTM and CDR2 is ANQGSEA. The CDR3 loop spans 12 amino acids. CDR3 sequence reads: CSAIDINNEQFF.

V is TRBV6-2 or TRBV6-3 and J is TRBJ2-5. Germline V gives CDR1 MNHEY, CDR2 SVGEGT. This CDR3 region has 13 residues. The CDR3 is CASSYGLVETQYF.

The CDR3 spells CASSLVVGQGGSYEQYF. V usage is TRBV11-2 and J usage is TRBJ2-7; without DNA, the TCRdb call of TRBD2 cannot be checked. This CDR3 has 17 amino acids. Germline CDR1 and CDR2: SGHAT and FQNNGV.

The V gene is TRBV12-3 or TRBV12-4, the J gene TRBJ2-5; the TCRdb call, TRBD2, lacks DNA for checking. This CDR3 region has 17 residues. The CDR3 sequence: CASRFQDGTSGEETQYF.

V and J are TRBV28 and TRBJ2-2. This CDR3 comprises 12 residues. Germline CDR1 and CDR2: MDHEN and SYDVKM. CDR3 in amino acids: CASSPSTGELFF.

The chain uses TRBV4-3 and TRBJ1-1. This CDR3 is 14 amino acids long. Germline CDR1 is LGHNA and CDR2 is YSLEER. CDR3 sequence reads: CASSQDRSYTEAFF.

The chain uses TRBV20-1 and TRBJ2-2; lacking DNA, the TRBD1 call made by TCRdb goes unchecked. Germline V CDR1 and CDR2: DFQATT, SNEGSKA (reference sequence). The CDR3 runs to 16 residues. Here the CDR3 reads CSASLPGHVHTGELFF.

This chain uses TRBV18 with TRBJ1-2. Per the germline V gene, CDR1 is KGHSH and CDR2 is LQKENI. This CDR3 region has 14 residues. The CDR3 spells CASSPLGTEGGYTF.

CDR3 sequence reads: CSAIGGDTYEQYF. J is TRBJ2-7 and V is TRBV20-1; the TCRdb call, TRBD1, lacks DNA for checking. Germline values: CDR1 DFQATT, CDR2 SNEGSKA (reference sequence). The CDR3 runs 13 residues.

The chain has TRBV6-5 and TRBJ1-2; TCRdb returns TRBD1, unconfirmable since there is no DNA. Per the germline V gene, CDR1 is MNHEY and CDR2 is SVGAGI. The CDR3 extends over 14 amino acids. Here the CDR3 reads CASSYLQGLGGYTF.

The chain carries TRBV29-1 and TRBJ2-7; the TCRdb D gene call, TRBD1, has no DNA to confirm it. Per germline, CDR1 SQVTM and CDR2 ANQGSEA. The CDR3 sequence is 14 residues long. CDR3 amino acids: CSVEGQGDSYEQYF.

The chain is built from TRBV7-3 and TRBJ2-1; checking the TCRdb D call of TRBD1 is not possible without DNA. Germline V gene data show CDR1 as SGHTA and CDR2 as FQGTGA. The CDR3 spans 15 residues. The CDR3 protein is CASSFGAGNYNEQFF.

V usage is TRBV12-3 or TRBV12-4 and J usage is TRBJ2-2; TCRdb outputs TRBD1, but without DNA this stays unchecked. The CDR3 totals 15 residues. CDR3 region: CASSPTGGDTGELFF.